This is a list of T cell receptor beta chains from one sample in a study of Ad26.COV2.S vaccination and SARS-CoV-2 variants. Generated by immunoSEQ multiplex PCR, the TCRdb table keeps only in-frame clones and is missing some. This repertoire shows about 680,000 clones, 70% to 90% found once; its top ten account for over 1.3%. Sequenced material: peripheral blood, taken in a trial of Ad26.COV2.S vaccine versus placebo. The receptor set was obtained from a person aged 18-60 years who received the Ad26.COV2.S COVID-19 vaccine or a placebo. Both conserved end residues are part of each CDR3. A D gene is named only where the DNA matches it firmly. The size of a clone is reported for some rows only, either as once, few or many, or as a class for expanded clones.

J gene,clone size,D gene,V gene,CDR3 DNA,CDR3 protein
TRBJ1-2,.,.,TRBV2,TGTGCCAGCAGCCCTCAGGGGACGACCTATGGCTACACCTTC,CASSPQGTTYGYTF
TRBJ1-5,.,.,TRBV5-8,TGTGCCAGCAGCTATGAAGGGGCTAGCAATCAGCCCCAGCATTTT,CASSYEGASNQPQHF
TRBJ1-2,.,.,TRBV12-3/TRBV12-4,TGTGCCAGCAGTTGGGGTAGCTCTCCGGGCTACACCTTC,CASSWGSSPGYTF
TRBJ2-7,.,.,TRBV15,TGTGCCACCAGCAGAGACCTATCCGGGACTTACTCCTACGAGCAGTACTTC,CATSRDLSGTYSYEQYF
TRBJ2-3,.,TRBD2,TRBV5-6,TGTGCCAGCAGCTCCTGGACTAGCGGGAGTTCAGATACGCAGTATTTT,CASSSWTSGSSDTQYF
TRBJ2-7,.,TRBD2,TRBV11-3,TGTGCCAGCAGCCCCACTAGCGGGAGCTCCTACGAGCAGTACTTC,CASSPTSGSSYEQYF
TRBJ1-4,many,.,TRBV6-1,TGTGCCAGCAGTGAAGGTTGGGAGGGTGTTGAAAAACTGTTTTTT,CASSEGWEGVEKLFF
TRBJ2-7,.,TRBD2,TRBV15,TGTGCCACCACCAACAGCGGGAAGAGTGAGCAGTACTTC,CATTNSGKSEQYF
TRBJ2-7,.,.,TRBV18,TGTGCCAGCTCACCAATGGTAGCGCGCCTCTCCTACGAGCAGTACTTC,CASSPMVARLSYEQYF
TRBJ2-1,.,.,TRBV4-1,TGCGCCAGCAGCCAAGATGAGTGGAGCTCCTACAATGAGCAGTTCTTC,CASSQDEWSSYNEQFF
TRBJ2-5,.,.,TRBV7-6,TGTGCCAGCAGCATAAAAGCCCAAGAGACCCAGTACTTC,CASSIKAQETQYF
TRBJ2-1,once,.,TRBV11-2,TGTGCCAGCAGCTTAGCCGGACACTACAATGAGCAGTTCTTC,CASSLAGHYNEQFF
TRBJ1-5,.,TRBD1,TRBV6-2/TRBV6-3,TGTGCCAGCAGTGGGACAGGTTATAGCAATCAGCCCCAGCATTTT,CASSGTGYSNQPQHF
TRBJ2-7,few,TRBD1,TRBV6-5,TGTGCCAGCAGTTATTCAAGGACAGGGGGTAATGAGCAGTACTTC,CASSYSRTGGNEQYF
TRBJ1-3,few,.,TRBV5-4,TGTGCCGGAATGGACGGAAGAAGCTCTGGAAACACCATATATTTT,CAGMDGRSSGNTIYF
TRBJ2-1,.,.,TRBV19,TGTGCCAGTAGTATCTCCAGGAACAATGAGCAGTTCTTC,CASSISRNNEQFF
TRBJ2-5,.,.,TRBV29-1,TGCAGCGTTTTTGGACGCGGGTCCCAGTACTTC,CSVFGRGSQYF
TRBJ1-2,.,.,TRBV5-6,TGTGCCAGCAGCACAAACGGGTTTTCGTATGGCTACACCTTC,CASSTNGFSYGYTF